A few counts support the clone carrying this T cell receptor beta chain. The CDR3 is 14 residues long. J lost 6 bases, V lost 2 bases, and 5 bases had no gene match. Germline V CDR1 and CDR2: SGHRS, YFSETQ. The sample is drawn from a study of beta chain features in type 1 diabetes. Expressed TCRB transcripts were sequenced after all isolated RNA was converted to cDNA. Generated by immunoSEQ multiplex PCR, the TCRdb table keeps only in-frame clones and is missing some. The profile shows about 410,000 clones, about 14% of them singletons. The sequenced material came from naive CD4+ T cells from blood. This sequence joins TRBV5-1 and TRBJ2-1; 7 bases line up with TRBD1. The clonotype was recovered from a man aged 25 to 40 in good health. CDR3 loop: CASSFMDRSNEQFF. The CDR3 DNA is TGCGCCAGCAGCTTTATGGACAGGTCCAATGAGCAGTTCTTC.